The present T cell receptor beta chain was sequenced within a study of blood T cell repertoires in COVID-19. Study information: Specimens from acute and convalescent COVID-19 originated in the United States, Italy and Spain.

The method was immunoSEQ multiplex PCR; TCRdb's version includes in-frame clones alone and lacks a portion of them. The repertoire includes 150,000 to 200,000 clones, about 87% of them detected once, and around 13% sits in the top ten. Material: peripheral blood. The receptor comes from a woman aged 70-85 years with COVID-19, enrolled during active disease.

This CDR3 is CASSQPPSTTDVPDTQYF. The CDR3 DNA reads TGTGCCAGCAGCCAACCCCCAAGTACGACAGACGTACCCGATACGCAGTATTTT. The chain has TRBV3-1 (or the pseudogene TRBV3-2) and TRBJ2-3; tentatively, D is TRBD1 (5 bases). V dropped 2 bases and J dropped 6 bases, with 24 bases sitting between them. The germline CDR1 and CDR2 sequences are LGHDT and YNNKEL (reference sequence). The CDR3 sequence is 18 residues long.